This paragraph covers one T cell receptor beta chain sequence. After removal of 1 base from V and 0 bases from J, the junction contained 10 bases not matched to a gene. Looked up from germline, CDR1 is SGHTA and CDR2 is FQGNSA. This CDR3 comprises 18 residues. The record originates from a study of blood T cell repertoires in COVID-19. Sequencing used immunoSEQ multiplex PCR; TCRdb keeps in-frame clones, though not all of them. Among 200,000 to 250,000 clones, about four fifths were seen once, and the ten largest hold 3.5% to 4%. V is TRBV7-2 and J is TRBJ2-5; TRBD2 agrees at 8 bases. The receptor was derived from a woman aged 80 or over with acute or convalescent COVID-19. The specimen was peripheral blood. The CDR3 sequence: CASSLGGGGSPYQETQYF. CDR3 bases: TGTGCCAGCAGCTTAGGCGGCGGGGGGTCCCCGTACCAAGAGACCCAGTACTTC.